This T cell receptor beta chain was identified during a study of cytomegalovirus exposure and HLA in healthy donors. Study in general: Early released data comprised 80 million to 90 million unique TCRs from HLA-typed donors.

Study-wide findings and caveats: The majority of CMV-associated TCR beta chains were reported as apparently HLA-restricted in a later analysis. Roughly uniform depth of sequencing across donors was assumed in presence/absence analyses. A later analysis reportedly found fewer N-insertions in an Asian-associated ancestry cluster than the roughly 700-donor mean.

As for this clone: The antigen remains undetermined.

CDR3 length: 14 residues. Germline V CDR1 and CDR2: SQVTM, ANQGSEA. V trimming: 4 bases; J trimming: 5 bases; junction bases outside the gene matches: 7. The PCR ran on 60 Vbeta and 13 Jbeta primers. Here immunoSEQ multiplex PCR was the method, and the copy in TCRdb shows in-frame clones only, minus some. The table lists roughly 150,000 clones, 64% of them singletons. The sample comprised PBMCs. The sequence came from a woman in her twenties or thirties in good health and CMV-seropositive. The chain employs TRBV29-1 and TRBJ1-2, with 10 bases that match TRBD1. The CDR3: CSVVGDRGEYGYTF. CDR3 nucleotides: TGCAGCGTTGTTGGGGACAGGGGCGAATATGGCTACACCTTC.